Sequencing of this T cell receptor beta chain was carried out in a study of blood T cells in healthy people across ages. About the research overall: Template switching retrieved approximately one barcoded beta molecule for each two T cells.

This clonotype was counted between two and nine times. Each sample had at least 6.5 million PBMCs isolated. It was with a sample-barcoded 5' primer and a J-beta primer mix that a second PCR of roughly 7 to 12 cycles was run. Every molecule of cDNA carried a tag from a template-switch adaptor with 12 random nucleotides. Per-sample output comprised a minimum of 2.5 million paired-end reads containing CDR3. TCRdb passed the 5' RACE reads through MiXCR, listing each CDR3 protein once. The sample lists 1.5 million to 2 million distinct CDR3 sequences; 49% were seen once. This TCR was recovered from a woman aged 40 to 50 in good health. Sequencing was done on a sample of blood.

CDR3: CASSNEGGPSNQPQHF. In DNA form, the CDR3 reads TGTGCCAGCAGTAACGAAGGGGGCCCGAGCAATCAGCCCCAGCATTTT. The chain combines TRBV7-2 with TRBJ1-5; 7 bases agree with TRBD1. V shed 6 bases, J shed 1 base, and the junction held 9 bases outside the gene matches. This CDR3 has 16 residues. The germline V gene has CDR1 SGHTA and CDR2 FQGNSA.